The next 14 T cell receptor beta chains were all read from a single sample in a study of blood T cell repertoires in COVID-19. Data came from immunoSEQ multiplex PCR; TCRdb stores just in-frame clones and leaves some out. The table includes 50,000 to 70,000 clones, about 90% detected once. Source material: peripheral blood. The receptor source for this set is a human donor with active COVID-19. The donor label of this sample is uncertain.

The rearrangement uses TRBV27 and TRBJ1-4; no clear D. V lost 3 bases, J lost 0 bases, and 5 bases lay in between. CDR3 size: 14 residues. Germline loops: CDR1 MNHEY, CDR2 SMNVEV (reference sequence). CDR3: CASSFGTTNEKLFF. CDR3 DNA sequence: TGTGCCAGCAGTTTCGGGACAACTAATGAAAAACTGTTTTTT.

This clone has only one observation. V and J are TRBV5-5 and TRBJ1-5; 8 positions match TRBD1. J lost 3 bases, V lost 3 bases, and 2 bases had no gene match. Germline V gives CDR1 SGHKS, CDR2 YYEKEE (reference sequence). The length of the CDR3 is 14 residues. This CDR3 is CASSSDRVNQPQHF. The DNA for the CDR3 is TGTGCCAGCAGCTCGGACAGGGTCAATCAGCCCCAGCATTTT.

V and J are TRBV28 and TRBJ2-7; D not certain. CDR1 is MDHEN, CDR2 SYDVKM, per germline. The CDR3 has 13 amino acids. V was shortened by 1 base and J by 3 bases, with 7 bases between the two germline ends. CDR3 coding DNA: TGTGCCAGCAGTTTATACAGAAACTACGAGCAGTACTTC. The encoded protein is CASSLYRNYEQYF.

The genes are TRBV19 and TRBJ1-1, with TRBD1 matching over 9 bases. The CDR3 extends over 17 amino acids. After removal of 6 bases from V and 4 bases from J, the junction contained 15 bases not matched to a gene. The V gene's germline CDR1 is LNHDA and CDR2 SQIVND (reference sequence). This CDR3 reads CASRSSGTGYRATEAFF. CDR3 sequence (DNA): TGTGCCAGTAGATCATCCGGGACAGGGTATCGAGCCACTGAAGCTTTCTTT.

The chain joins TRBV2 to TRBJ2-7, with no clear D. Trimming stripped 4 bases from V and 3 bases from J, with 10 bases between. Germline values: CDR1 SNHLY, CDR2 FYNNEI. CDR3 length: 13 amino acids. The CDR3 loop is CASSAQAFYEQYF. Here the CDR3 DNA reads TGTGCCAGCAGTGCGCAGGCCTTCTACGAGCAGTACTTC.

The table lists this clone with a count of one. This rearrangement joins TRBV27 to TRBJ1-1; D may be TRBD1 (5 bases). V dropped 5 bases and J dropped 3 bases, with 16 bases sitting between them. The CDR3 has 15 residues. CDR1 and CDR2 (germline): MNHEY, SMNVEV (reference sequence). The CDR3, as DNA: TGTGCCAGCAGTGTCTATGGGGGGGGGTACACTGAAGCTTTCTTT. Its translation is CASSVYGGGYTEAFF.

The chain has TRBV19 and TRBJ2-5; 11 positions agree with TRBD2. Trimming removed 0 bases from V and 5 bases from J; junction bases left unmatched: 8. From germline, CDR1 is LNHDA and CDR2 SQIVND (reference sequence). This CDR3 spans 17 amino acids. The CDR3 DNA reads as TGTGCCAGTAGTATAGAAGGACTAGCGGGCCGAGGGGAGACCCAGTACTTC. It encodes CASSIEGLAGRGETQYF.

This rearrangement joins TRBV6-2 or TRBV6-3 to TRBJ2-2, with TRBD2 matching 9 bases. J lost 1 base, V lost 5 bases, and 2 bases had no gene match. The CDR3 totals 15 residues. The germline gives CDR1 MNHEY, CDR2 SVGEGT. CDR3 sequence (DNA): TGTGCCAGCAGTGTGACTAGCGGGAACACCGGGGAGCTGTTTTTT. Residues: CASSVTSGNTGELFF.

The chain has TRBV29-1 and TRBJ1-3; D not resolved. The CDR3 sequence is 15 residues long. V lost 7 bases and J 0 bases, leaving 16 bases between the germline ends. Germline V gene sequence: CDR1 SQVTM, CDR2 ANQGSEA. CDR3 in amino acids: CSAETGRSSGNTIYF. DNA for the CDR3: TGCAGCGCCGAAACTGGGAGAAGCTCTGGAAACACCATATATTTT.

The chain combines TRBV3-1 (or the pseudogene TRBV3-2) with TRBJ2-5, with TRBD2 matching over 7 bases. The junction had 6 bases not matched to a gene; V was cut back by 3 bases and J by 5 bases. The CDR3 has 14 amino acids. The germline V gene has CDR1 LGHDT and CDR2 YNNKEL (reference sequence). Written as DNA, the CDR3 is TGTGCCAGCAGCCACCTGGGGGGGGAGGAGACCCAGTACTTC. As protein: CASSHLGGEETQYF.

V gene TRBV4-1 combines with J gene TRBJ1-1; D is possibly TRBD1 (5 bases). V was pared by 1 base and J by 4 bases, with 13 bases between. Germline V gene sequence: CDR1 MGHRA, CDR2 YSYEKL. The CDR3 is 15 residues long. The CDR3 protein is CASSQVKGAATEAFF. Here the CDR3 DNA reads TGCGCCAGCAGCCAAGTTAAAGGGGCAGCCACTGAAGCTTTCTTT.

The V and J genes are TRBV19 and TRBJ1-2, with 7 nucleotides matching TRBD1. Germline CDR1 LNHDA, CDR2 SQIVND (reference sequence). CDR3 size: 13 residues. V lost 4 bases and J lost 8; bases outside the gene matches: 7. This CDR3 is CASSRDRAGGYTF. In DNA form, the CDR3 reads TGTGCCAGTAGTAGAGACAGGGCTGGAGGCTACACCTTC.

The chain combines TRBV27 with TRBJ2-3, with TRBD1 matching 8 bases. The CDR3 covers 16 residues. J gave up 1 base and V 8 bases, and 11 bases lay outside the gene matches. CDR1 and CDR2 from the germline V gene are MNHEY and SMNVEV (reference sequence). The DNA of the CDR3 is TGTGCCAGCGGCGCCGGGGACAGGCGACGCACAGATACGCAGTATTTT. It translates to CASGAGDRRRTDTQYF.

V and J are TRBV9 and TRBJ2-3, with 7 nucleotides matching TRBD2. The J segment lost 7 bases and the V segment lost 0 bases, leaving 8 bases of the junction unmatched. Germline assignment: CDR1 SGDLS and CDR2 YYNGEE. This CDR3 has 15 residues. The CDR3 region is CASSVGDSGSYTQYF. CDR3 nucleotides: TGTGCCAGCAGCGTAGGTGATAGCGGGTCGTATACGCAGTATTTT.